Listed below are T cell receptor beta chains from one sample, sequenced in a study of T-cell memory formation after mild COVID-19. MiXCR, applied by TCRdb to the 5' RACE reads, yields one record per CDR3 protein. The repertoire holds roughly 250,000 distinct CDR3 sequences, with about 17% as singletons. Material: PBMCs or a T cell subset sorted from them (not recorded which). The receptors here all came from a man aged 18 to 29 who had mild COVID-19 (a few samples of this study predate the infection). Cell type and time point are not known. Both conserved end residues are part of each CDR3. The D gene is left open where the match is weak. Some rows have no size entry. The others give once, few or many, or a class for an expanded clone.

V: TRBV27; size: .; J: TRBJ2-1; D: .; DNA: TGTGCCAGCAGTCTAATGGTTCGGGGGCCAGACTACAATGAGCAGTTCTTC; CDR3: CASSLMVRGPDYNEQFF
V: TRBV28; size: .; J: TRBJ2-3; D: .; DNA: TGTGCCAGCAGTTCTTCCGGACAGCTCTTAAAACCTTCGGGGCAGTATTTT; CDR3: CASSSSGQLLKPSGQYF
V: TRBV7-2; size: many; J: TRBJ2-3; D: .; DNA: TGTGCCAGCAGCTTAAGCCGGCAAGATACGCAGTATTTT; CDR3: CASSLSRQDTQYF
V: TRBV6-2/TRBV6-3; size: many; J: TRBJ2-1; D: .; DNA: TGTGCCAGCAGCCAACAGGAACGACCAGCGGGTGAGCAGTTCTTC; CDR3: CASSQQERPAGEQFF
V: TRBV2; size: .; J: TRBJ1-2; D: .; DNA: TGTGCCAGCAGTGAACCGAGGGAGACCTATGGCTACACCTTC; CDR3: CASSEPRETYGYTF
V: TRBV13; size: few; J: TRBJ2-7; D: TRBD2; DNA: TGTGCCAGCTCTCCCCGGGGGGGGGAGCCTTACGAGCAGTACTTC; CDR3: CASSPRGGEPYEQYF
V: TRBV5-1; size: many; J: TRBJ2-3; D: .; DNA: TGCGCCAGCAGCTTGGAGACCAGCACAGATACGCAGTATTTT; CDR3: CASSLETSTDTQYF
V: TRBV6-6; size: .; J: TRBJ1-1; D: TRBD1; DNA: TGTGCCAGCAGTTACTCGACAGGGGGCTTGGGCACTGAAGCTTTCTTT; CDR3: CASSYSTGGLGTEAFF
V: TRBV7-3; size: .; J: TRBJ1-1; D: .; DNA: TGTGCCAGCAGCACGTGGGGACGGGACACTGAAGCTTTCTTT; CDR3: CASSTWGRDTEAFF
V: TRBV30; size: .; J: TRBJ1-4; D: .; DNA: TGTGCCTGGAGTGCCCTTGGGGGGCCGGGGAATGAAAAACTGTTTTTT; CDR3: CAWSALGGPGNEKLFF
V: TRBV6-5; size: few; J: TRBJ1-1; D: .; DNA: TGTGCCAGCGCATACCGAGGGGCCATGAACACTGAAGCTTTCTTT; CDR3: CASAYRGAMNTEAFF
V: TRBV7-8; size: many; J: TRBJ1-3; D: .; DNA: TGTGCCAGCAGCCCATGGACGGGTAGATCTGGAAACACCATATATTTT; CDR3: CASSPWTGRSGNTIYF
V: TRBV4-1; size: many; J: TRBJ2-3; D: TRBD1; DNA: TGCGCCAGCAGCCAAGGGAACAACAGGGGGACAGATACGCAGTATTTT; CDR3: CASSQGNNRGTDTQYF
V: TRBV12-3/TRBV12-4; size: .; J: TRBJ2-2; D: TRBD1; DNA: TGTGCCAGCAGCCTCCCATACAGGGGTCTCGGGGAGCTGTTTTTT; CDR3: CASSLPYRGLGELFF
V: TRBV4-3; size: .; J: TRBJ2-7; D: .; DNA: TGCGCCAGCAGCCAAGCCAGGAATTACGAGCAGTACTTC; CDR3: CASSQARNYEQYF
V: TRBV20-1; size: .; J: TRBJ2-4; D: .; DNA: TGCAGTGCTATTTTCCTAGACATTCAGTACTTC; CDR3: CSAIFLDIQYF
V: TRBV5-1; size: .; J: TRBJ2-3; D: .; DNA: TGCGCCAGCAGCTTGGAAACGGCAAATACGCAGTATTTT; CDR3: CASSLETANTQYF
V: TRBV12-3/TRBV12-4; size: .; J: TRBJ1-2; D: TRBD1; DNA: TGTGCCAGCAGCCACGGGACAGGGGGCTACACCTTC; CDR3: CASSHGTGGYTF
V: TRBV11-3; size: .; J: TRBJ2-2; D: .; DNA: TGTGCCAGCAGCTACGGGACAACGAACACCGGGGAGCTGTTTTTT; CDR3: CASSYGTTNTGELFF
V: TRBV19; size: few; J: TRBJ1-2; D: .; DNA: TGTGCCAGTATCGGGGGGCTCAACTATGGCTACACCTTC; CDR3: CASIGGLNYGYTF
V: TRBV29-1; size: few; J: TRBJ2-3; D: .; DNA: TGCAGCGTTGAAGATCGATGGACCACAGATACGCAGTATTTT; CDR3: CSVEDRWTTDTQYF
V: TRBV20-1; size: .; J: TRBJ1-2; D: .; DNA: TGCAGTGCTAGGGACGGCGGAAACTATGGCTACACCTTC; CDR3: CSARDGGNYGYTF
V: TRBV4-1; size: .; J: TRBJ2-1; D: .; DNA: TGCGCCAGCAGCGAAGGACTGGGAAACAATGAGCAGTTCTTC; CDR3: CASSEGLGNNEQFF
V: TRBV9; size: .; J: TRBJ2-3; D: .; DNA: TGTGCCAGCAGCGTAGCAGGAAAAGATACGCAGTATTTT; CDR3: CASSVAGKDTQYF
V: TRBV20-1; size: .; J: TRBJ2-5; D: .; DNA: TGCAGTGCTAGACCGGGACCTCAAGAGACCCAGTACTTC; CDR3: CSARPGPQETQYF
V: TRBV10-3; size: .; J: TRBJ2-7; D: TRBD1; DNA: TGTGCCATCAGTGAGTCGAGGACAGGGGGGTCCTACGAGCAGTACTTC; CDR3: CAISESRTGGSYEQYF
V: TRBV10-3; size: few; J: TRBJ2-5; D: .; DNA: TGTGCCATCAGTGACCCTAGGGGAGAGACCCAGTACTTC; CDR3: CAISDPRGETQYF
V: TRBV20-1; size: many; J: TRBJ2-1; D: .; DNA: TGCAGTGCTAGAGAGGGGAGGGGGGTCTCCTGGGATGAGCAGTTCTTC; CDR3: CSAREGRGVSWDEQFF
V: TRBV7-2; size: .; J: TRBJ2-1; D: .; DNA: TGTGCCAGCAGCTTGTGGGGTGAGCAGTTCTTC; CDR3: CASSLWGEQFF
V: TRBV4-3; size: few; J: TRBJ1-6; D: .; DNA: TGCGCCAGCAGCCAAGATGGGCCGGGCTATAATTCACCCCTCCACTTT; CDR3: CASSQDGPGYNSPLHF
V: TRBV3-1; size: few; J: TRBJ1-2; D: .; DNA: TGTGCCAGCAGCCAAGATTCGTTGCCGAACTATGGCTACACCTTC; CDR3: CASSQDSLPNYGYTF
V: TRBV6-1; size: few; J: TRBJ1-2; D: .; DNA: TGTGCCAGCAGTGAGCCCTACAGTTTAGTCCACCTCTATGGCTACACCTTC; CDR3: CASSEPYSLVHLYGYTF
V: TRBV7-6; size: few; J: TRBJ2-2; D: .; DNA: TGTGCCAGCAACCCAGTATCAGGGAAAACCGGGGAGCTGTTTTTT; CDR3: CASNPVSGKTGELFF
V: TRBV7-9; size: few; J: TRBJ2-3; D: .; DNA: TGTGCCAGCAGCTTAGTGAGCCTCGGGGATACGCAGTATTTT; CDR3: CASSLVSLGDTQYF
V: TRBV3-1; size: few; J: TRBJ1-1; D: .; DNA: TGTGCCAGCACCCAAGGCCTGGACACTGAAGCTTTCTTT; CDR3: CASTQGLDTEAFF
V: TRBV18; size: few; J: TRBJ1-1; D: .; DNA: TGTGCCAGCTCCCCGACAGTTAGAGACACTGAAGCTTTCTTT; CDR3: CASSPTVRDTEAFF
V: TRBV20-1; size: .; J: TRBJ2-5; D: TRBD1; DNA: TGCAGTGCTGAACAGGGGTTAGGGACCCAGTACTTC; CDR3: CSAEQGLGTQYF
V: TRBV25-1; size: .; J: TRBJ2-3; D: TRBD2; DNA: TGTGCCAGCAGTGAGCTAGCGGGGGGATACACAGATACGCAGTATTTT; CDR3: CASSELAGGYTDTQYF
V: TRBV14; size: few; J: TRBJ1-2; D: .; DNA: TGTGCCAGCAGCCGCGAAAGGGGAAATTATGGCTACACCTTC; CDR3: CASSRERGNYGYTF
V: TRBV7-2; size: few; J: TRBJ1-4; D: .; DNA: TGTGCCAGCAGCTTAGTGGCAACGGAGAACAATGAAAAACTGTTTTTT; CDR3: CASSLVATENNEKLFF